Reported below is one T cell receptor beta chain. Collection of around 10 milliliters of peripheral blood was performed for each donor. In each sample, at least 6 million PBMCs were isolated. Trimming left V 3 bases short and J 4 bases short, with 13 bases between. Per germline, CDR1 KGHSH and CDR2 LQKENI. The CDR3 consists of 15 residues. The sample originates from a study of blood T cells in healthy people across ages. For the second PCR, which ran for 7 to 11 cycles, a sample-barcoded 5' primer and a J-beta primer mix were used. Each CDR3 protein is one row after TCRdb ran MiXCR on the 5' RACE reads. The table includes 800,000 to 950,000 distinct CDR3 sequences, about 48% detected once.

The source of this sequence is a man aged 25-45 years in good health. The chain combines TRBV18 with TRBJ2-1; D could derive from TRBD1 or TRBD2 (5 bases each). The sequenced material came from blood. CDR3 bases: TGTGCCAGCTCACCGAGGGACGGGTATTACAATGAGCAGTTCTTC. Protein: CASSPRDGYYNEQFF.